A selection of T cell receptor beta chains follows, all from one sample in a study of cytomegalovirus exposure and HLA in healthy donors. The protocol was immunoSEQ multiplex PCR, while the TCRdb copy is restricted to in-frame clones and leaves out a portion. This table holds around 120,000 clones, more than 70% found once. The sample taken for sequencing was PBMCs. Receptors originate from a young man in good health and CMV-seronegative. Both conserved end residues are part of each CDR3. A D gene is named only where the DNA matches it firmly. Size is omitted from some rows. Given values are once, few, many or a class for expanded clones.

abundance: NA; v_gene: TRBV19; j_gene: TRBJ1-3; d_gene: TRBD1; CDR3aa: CASSQSPNRGSSGNTIYF; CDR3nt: TGTGCCAGTAGCCAATCCCCCAACAGGGGATCCTCTGGAAACACCATATATTTT
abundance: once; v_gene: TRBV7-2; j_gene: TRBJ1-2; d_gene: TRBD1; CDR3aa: CASSSDRGSVYGYTF; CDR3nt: TGTGCCAGCAGCTCCGACAGGGGATCGGTTTATGGCTACACCTTC
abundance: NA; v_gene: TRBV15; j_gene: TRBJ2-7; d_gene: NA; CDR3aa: CATSRDSSFQYF; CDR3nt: TGTGCCACCAGCAGAGATAGCAGTTTCCAGTACTTC
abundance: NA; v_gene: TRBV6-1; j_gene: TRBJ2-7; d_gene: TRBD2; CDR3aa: CASRKQRDGTYEQYF; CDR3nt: TGTGCCAGCAGGAAACAGCGGGATGGGACCTACGAGCAGTACTTC
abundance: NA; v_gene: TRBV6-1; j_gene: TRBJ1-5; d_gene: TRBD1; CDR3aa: CASRMNRDSPQPQHF; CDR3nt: TGTGCCAGCAGGATGAACCGGGACAGCCCCCAGCCCCAGCATTTT
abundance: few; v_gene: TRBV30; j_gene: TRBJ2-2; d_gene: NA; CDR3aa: CAWSASLTTGELFF; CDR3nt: TGTGCCTGGAGTGCTTCTCTAACCACCGGGGAGCTGTTTTTT
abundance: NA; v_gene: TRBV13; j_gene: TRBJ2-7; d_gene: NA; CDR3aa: CASSLGTGEQYF; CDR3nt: TGTGCCAGCAGCTTAGGAACCGGCGAGCAGTACTTC
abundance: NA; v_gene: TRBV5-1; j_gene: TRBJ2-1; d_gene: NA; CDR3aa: CASSQDRPSYNEQFF; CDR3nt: TGCGCCAGCTCACAGGACCGCCCCTCCTACAATGAGCAGTTCTTC
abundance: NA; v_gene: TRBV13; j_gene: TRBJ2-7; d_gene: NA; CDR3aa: CASSKTADYEQYF; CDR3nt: TGTGCCAGCAGCAAGACAGCCGACTACGAGCAGTACTTC
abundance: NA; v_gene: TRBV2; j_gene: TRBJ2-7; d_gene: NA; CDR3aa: CADQGPATGEQYF; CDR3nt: TGTGCCGACCAAGGCCCAGCGACAGGCGAGCAGTACTTC
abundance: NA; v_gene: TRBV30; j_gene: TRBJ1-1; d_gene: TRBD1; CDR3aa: CAWSPPGQGLSLAFF; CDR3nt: TGTGCCTGGAGTCCACCGGGACAGGGTCTCTCTCTGGCTTTCTTT
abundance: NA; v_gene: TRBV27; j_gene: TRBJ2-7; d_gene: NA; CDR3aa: CASSTMTGSYEQYF; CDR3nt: TGTGCCAGCAGTACCATGACAGGCTCCTACGAGCAGTACTTC
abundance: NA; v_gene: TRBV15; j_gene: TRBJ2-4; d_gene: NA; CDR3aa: CATSGSRDTNLAKNIQYF; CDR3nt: TGTGCCACCAGCGGGTCCCGGGACACGAACCTGGCCAAAAACATTCAGTACTTC
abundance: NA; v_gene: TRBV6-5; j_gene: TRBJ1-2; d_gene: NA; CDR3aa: CATRDSVYYGYTF; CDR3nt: TGTGCCACTCGAGATAGCGTTTACTATGGCTACACCTTC
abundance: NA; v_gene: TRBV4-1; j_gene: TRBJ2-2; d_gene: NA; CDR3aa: CASSLSGRRGHLNTGELFF; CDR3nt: TGCGCCAGCAGCCTGTCAGGTCGGCGGGGGCATCTAAACACCGGGGAGCTGTTTTTT
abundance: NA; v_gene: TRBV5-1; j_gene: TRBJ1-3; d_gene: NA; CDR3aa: CASSRLTGSGNTIYF; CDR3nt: TGCGCCAGCAGCCGACTTACAGGGTCTGGAAACACCATATATTTT
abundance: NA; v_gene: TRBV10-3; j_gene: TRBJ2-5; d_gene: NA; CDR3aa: CAISGGETQYF; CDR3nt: TGTGCCATCAGCGGGGGAGAGACCCAGTACTTC
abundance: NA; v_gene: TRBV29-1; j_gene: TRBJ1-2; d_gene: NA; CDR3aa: CSVDGHSSNYGYTF; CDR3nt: TGCAGCGTTGATGGACACTCTTCGAACTATGGCTACACCTTC
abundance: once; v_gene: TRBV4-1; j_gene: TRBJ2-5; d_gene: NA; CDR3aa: CASSQDGHSQETQYF; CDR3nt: TGCGCCAGCAGCCAAGACGGACACAGTCAAGAGACCCAGTACTTC
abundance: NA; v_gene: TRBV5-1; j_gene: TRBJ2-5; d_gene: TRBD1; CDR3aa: CASSLAGTASQETQYF; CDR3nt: TGCGCCAGCAGCTTGGCGGGGACAGCCTCCCAAGAGACCCAGTACTTC
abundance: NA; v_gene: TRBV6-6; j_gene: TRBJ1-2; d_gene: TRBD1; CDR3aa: CASSDRESYGYTF; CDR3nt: TGTGCCAGTTCCGACAGGGAAAGCTATGGCTACACCTTC
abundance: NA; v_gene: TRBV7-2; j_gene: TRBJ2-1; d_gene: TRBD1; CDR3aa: CASSSLQGALEQFF; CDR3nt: TGTGCCAGCAGCTCGCTACAGGGGGCGCTTGAGCAGTTCTTC
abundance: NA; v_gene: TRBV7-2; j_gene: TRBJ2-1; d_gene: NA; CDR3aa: CASSRRLTGGLYNEQFF; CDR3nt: TGTGCCAGCAGCCGCCGTCTGACGGGGGGCTTATACAATGAGCAGTTCTTC
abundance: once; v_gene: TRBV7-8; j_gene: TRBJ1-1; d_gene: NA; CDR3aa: CASRVAWAMNTEAFF; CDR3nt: TGTGCCAGCAGGGTCGCCTGGGCCATGAACACTGAAGCTTTCTTT